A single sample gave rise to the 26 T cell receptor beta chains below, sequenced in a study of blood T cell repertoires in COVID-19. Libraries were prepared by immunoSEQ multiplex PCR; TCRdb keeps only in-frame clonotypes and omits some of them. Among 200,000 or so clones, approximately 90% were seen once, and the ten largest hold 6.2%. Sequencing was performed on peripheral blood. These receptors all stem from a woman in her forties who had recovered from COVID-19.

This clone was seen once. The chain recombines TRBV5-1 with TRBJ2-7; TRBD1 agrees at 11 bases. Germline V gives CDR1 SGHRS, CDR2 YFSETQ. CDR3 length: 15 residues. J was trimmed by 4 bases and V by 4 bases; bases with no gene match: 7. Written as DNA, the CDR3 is TGCGCCAGCAGCCAAGGACAGGGGGCGCGGTACGAGCAGTACTTC. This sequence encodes CASSQGQGARYEQYF.

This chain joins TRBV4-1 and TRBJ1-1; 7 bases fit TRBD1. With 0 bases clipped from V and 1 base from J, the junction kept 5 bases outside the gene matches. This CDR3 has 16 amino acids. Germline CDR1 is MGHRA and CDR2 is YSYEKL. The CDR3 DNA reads TGCGCCAGCAGCCAAGAGAAGGGACAGACGAACACTGAAGCTTTCTTT. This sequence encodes CASSQEKGQTNTEAFF.

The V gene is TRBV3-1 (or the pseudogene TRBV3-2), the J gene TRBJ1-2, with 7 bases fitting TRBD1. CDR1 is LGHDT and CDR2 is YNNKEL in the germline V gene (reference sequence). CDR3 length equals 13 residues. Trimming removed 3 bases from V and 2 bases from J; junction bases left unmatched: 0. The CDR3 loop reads CASSQDRNYGYTF. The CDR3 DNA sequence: TGTGCCAGCAGCCAGGACAGGAACTATGGCTACACCTTC.

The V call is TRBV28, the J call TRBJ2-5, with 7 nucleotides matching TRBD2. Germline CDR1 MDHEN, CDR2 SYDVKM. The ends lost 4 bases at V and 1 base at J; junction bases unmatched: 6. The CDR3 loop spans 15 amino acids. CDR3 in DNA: TGTGCCAGCAGTTGGCGGGGGATAAGCCAAGAGACCCAGTACTTC. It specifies CASSWRGISQETQYF.

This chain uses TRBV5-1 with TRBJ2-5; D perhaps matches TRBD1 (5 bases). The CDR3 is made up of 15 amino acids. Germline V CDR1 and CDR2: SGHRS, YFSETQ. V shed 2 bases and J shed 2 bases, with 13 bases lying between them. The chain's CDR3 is CASSLDPGPQETQYF. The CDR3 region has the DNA TGCGCCAGCAGCTTAGATCCAGGGCCTCAAGAGACCCAGTACTTC.

The CDR3 region is CASKADRLSNQPQHF. The CDR3 nucleotides read TGTGCCAGCAAAGCGGACAGGTTAAGCAATCAGCCCCAGCATTTT. The V call is TRBV28, the J call TRBJ1-5; 7 bases are shared with TRBD1. Trimming at V came to 7 bases and at J to 1 base, leaving 7 bases not matched to a gene. Germline lookup yields CDR1 MDHEN and CDR2 SYDVKM. The CDR3 is 15 amino acids.

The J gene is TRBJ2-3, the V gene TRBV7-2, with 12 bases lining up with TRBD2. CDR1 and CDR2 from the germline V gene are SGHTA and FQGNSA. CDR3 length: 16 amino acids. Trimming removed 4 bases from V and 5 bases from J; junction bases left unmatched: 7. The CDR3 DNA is TGTGCCAGCAGCTACCGACTAGCGGGAGTTTTAGATACGCAGTATTTT. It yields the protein CASSYRLAGVLDTQYF.

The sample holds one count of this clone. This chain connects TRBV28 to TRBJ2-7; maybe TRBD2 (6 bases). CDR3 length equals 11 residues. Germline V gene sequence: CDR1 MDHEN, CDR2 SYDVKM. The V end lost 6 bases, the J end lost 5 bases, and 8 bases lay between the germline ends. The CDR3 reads CASSPGDEQYF. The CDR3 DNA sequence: TGTGCCAGCAGCCCGGGAGACGAGCAGTACTTC.

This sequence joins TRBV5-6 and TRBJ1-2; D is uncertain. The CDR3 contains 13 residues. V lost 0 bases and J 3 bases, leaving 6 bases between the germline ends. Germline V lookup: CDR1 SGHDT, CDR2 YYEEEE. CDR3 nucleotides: TGTGCCAGCAGCTTGGGAGAAGACTATGGCTACACCTTC. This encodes CASSLGEDYGYTF. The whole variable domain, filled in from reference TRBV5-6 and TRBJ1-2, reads DAGVTQSPTHLIKTRGQQVTLRCSPKSGHDTVSWYQQALGQGPQFIFQYYEEEERQRGNFPDRFSGHQFPNYSSELNVNALLLGDSALYLCASSLGEDYGYTFGSGTRLTVV.

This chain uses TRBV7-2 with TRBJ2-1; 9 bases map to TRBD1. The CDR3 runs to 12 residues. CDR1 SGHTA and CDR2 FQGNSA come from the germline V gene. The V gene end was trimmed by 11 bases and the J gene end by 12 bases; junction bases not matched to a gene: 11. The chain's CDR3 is CARGGGQGMQFF. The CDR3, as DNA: TGTGCCCGCGGCGGGGGACAGGGTATGCAGTTCTTC. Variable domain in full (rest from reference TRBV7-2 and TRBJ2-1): GAGVSQSPSNKVTEKGKDVELRCDPISGHTALYWYRQSLGQGLEFLIYFQGNSAPDKSGLPSDRFSAERTGGSVSTLTIQRTQQEDSAVYLCARGGGQGMQFFGPGTRLTVL.

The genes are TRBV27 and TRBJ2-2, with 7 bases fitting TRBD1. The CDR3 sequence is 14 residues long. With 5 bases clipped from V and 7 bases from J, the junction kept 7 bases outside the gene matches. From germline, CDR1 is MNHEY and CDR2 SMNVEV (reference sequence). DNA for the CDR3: TGTGCCAGCAGTGGGACAGTTAATTTCGGGGAGCTGTTTTTT. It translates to CASSGTVNFGELFF.

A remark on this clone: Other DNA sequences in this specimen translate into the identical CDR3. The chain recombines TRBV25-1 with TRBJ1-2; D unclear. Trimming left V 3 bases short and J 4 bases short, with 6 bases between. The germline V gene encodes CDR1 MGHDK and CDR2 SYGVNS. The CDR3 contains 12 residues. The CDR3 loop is CASSEPGYGYTF. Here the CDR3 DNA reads TGTGCCAGCAGTGAGCCGGGCTATGGCTACACCTTC.

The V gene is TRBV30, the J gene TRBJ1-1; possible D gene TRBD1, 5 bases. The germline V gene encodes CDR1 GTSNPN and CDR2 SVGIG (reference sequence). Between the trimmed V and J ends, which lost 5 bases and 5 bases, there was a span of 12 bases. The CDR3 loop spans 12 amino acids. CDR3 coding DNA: TGTGCCTGGGGGGGAGTGGGAACTGAAGCTTTCTTT. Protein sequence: CAWGGVGTEAFF.

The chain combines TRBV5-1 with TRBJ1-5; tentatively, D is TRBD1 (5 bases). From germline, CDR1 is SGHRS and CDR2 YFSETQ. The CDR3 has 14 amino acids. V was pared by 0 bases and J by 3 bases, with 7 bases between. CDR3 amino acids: CASSLVGLNQPQHF. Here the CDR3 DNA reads TGCGCCAGCAGCTTGGTGGGGCTCAATCAGCCCCAGCATTTT.

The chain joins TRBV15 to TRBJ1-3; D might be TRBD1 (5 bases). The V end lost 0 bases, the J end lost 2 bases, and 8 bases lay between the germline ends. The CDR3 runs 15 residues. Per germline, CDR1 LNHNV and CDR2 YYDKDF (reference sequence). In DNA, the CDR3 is TGTGCCACCAGCAGAGATCGGGGGACTGGAAACACCATATATTTT. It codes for CATSRDRGTGNTIYF.

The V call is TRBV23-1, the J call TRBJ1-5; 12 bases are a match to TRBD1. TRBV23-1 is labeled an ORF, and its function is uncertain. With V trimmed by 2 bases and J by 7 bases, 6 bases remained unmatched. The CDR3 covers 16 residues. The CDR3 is CASSQPGTGGWQPQHF. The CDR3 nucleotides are TGCGCCAGCAGTCAACCAGGGACAGGGGGCTGGCAGCCCCAGCATTTT.

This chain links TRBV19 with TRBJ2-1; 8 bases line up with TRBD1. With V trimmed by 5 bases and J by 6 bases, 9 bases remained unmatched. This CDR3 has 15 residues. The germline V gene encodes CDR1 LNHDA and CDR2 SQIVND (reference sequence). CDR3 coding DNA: TGTGCCAGTAGTTTCGGTACAGGGGGTTCCAATGAGCAGTTCTTC. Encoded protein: CASSFGTGGSNEQFF.

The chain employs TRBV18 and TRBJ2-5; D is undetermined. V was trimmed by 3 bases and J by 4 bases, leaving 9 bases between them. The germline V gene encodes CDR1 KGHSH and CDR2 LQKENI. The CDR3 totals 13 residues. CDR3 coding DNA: TGTGCCAGCTCACCCCCAACGAGAGAGACCCAGTACTTC. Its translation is CASSPPTRETQYF.

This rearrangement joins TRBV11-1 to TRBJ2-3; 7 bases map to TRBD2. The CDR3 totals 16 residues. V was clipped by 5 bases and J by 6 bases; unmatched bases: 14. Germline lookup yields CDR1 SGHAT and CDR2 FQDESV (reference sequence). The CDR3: CASSPRTSSVADTQYF. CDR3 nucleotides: TGTGCCAGCAGCCCACGGACTAGTTCGGTAGCCGATACGCAGTATTTT.

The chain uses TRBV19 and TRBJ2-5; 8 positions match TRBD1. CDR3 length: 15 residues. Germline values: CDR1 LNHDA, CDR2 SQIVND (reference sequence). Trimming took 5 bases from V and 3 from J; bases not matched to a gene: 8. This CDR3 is CASSAQGAGEETQYF. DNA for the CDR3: TGTGCCAGTAGTGCCCAGGGGGCTGGGGAAGAGACCCAGTACTTC.

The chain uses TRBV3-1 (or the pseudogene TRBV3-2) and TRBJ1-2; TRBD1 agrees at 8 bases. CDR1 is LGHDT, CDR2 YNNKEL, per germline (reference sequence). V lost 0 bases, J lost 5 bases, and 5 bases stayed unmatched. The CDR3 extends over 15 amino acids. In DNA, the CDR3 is TGTGCCAGCAGCCAAGAGGCGGGGACAGGATATGGCTACACCTTC. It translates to CASSQEAGTGYGYTF.

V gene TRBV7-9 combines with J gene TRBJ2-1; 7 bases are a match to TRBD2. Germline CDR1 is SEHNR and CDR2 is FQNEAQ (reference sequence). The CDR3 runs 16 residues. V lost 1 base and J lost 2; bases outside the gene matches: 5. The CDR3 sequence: CASSLGAGATYNEQFF. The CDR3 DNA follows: TGTGCCAGCAGCTTAGGGGCGGGAGCTACCTACAATGAGCAGTTCTTC.

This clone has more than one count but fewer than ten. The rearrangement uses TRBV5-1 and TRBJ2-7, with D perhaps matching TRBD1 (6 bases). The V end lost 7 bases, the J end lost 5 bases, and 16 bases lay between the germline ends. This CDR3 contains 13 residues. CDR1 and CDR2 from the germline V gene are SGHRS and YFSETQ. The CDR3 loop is CASAGVLRNEQYF. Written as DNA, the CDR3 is TGCGCCAGCGCAGGGGTTCTGAGGAACGAGCAGTACTTC.

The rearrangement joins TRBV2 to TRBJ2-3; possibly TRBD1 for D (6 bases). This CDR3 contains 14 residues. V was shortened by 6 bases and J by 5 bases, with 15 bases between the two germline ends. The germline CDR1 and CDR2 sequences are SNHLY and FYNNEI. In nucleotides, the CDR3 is TGTGCCAGCAGGCCGGACAGTGGGCGAGATACGCAGTATTTT. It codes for CASRPDSGRDTQYF.

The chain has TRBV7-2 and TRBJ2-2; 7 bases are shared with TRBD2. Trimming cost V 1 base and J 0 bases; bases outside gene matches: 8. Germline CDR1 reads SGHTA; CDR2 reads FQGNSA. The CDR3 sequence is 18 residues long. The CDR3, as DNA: TGTGCCAGCAGCTTAGTCTCGGTGGGAGGGACGAACACCGGGGAGCTGTTTTTT. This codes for CASSLVSVGGTNTGELFF.

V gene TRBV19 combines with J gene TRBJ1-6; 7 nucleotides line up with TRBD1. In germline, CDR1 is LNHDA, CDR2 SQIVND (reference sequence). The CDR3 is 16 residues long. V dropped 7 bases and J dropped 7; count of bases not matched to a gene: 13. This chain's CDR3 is CASNPTRGDRNSPLHF. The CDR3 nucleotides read TGTGCCAGTAACCCCACGCGAGGGGACAGAAATTCACCCCTCCACTTT. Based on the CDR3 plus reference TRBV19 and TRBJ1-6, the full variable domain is DGGITQSPKYLFRKEGQNVTLSCEQNLNHDAMYWYRQDPGQGLRLIYYSQIVNDFQKGDIAEGYSVSREKKESFPLTVTSAQKNPTAFYLCASNPTRGDRNSPLHFGNGTRLTVT.